This T cell receptor beta chain was obtained from a study of shared clonotypes between healthy human individuals (dated by TCRdb to the early 2020s). Context from the whole study: The cohort comprised two women and a few men aged 18 to 49 years. For each donor, CD4 naive and CD4 memory were each run on three plates, CD8 naive on two plates, and CD8 memory on one plate. To estimate repertoire size and how much clonotype sharing occurs between individuals, the study deeply sequenced the blood TCR repertoires of five or six healthy adults. To increase sequencing depth and limit assay-specific biases, different laboratories used diverse techniques to prepare libraries and sequence TCR repertoires. Between about 0.85 and 9.5 billion PBMCs per donor were obtained by leukapheresis. Study-wide conclusions, independent of this receptor: Higher generation probabilities were observed for clonotypes shared by all four sorted-subset donors than for non-shared clonotypes. Sampling was restricted to blood, and TCR repertoires in tissue are likely to differ from TCR repertoires in blood. Pairwise subsampling indicated that sequencing depth was expected to affect the degree of clonotype sharing among donors. Across four donors, approximately 5% of naive CD4, approximately 3.6% of naive CD8, around 2.1% of memory CD4, and approximately 0.4% of memory CD8 clonotypes were shared. Even with the large sequencing depth, rarefaction of the sorted-subset datasets indicated that sequencing was incomplete. The genetic and exposure-history diversity represented was limited by the small number of donors. Estimated clonotype richness was generally larger for naive than for memory subsets.

Using the deep immunoSEQ assay, TCR CDR3 regions were amplified from genomic DNA by multiplex PCR. For each cell subset, the extracted genomic DNA was distributed evenly across all wells of several immunoSEQ 96-well plates, and each plate served as one replicate. Each replicate PCR for sorted subsets received about 180 ng genomic DNA, equal to about 30,000 T cell genomes. Purified libraries were measured with a Qubit 3.0 fluorometer, size-checked on a Bioanalyzer 2100, and measured again with the KAPA Library Quantification kit. Each immunoSEQ 96-well plate was sequenced on its own single-read 150-cycle Illumina NextSeq 550 flow cell. The study's own analysis went as follows. The immunoSEQ output contained only junctional sequences without quality scores, so filtering could not match that applied to full-length reads. Sequences were annotated with PyIR, a Python wrapper for IgBLAST v1.9, and V/J genes and CDR3 were assigned using IMGT germline references. Reads were filtered out if the reads had weak V/J assignments (E-value above 1e-6), no CDR3, stop codons, out-of-frame junctions, or ambiguous translated residues. V3J clonotypes were defined by identical inferred V gene, J gene, and CDR3 amino acid sequence. Percentage overlap between repertoires was computed as shared unique clonotypes divided by the size of the smaller repertoire. Richness of each repertoire was evaluated using RTK rarefaction, the Chao1 estimator, and Recon v2.1 estimates of unobserved clonotypes. OLGA was used to compute generation probabilities for all TCRbeta clonotypes that the gDNA method yielded from a handful of donors. TCRdb carries this immuneACCESS record with in-frame sequences only. Its versions omit some clonotypes, under half of them owing to an unresolved V gene in the studies checked, with the rest unexplained. From that table come the V and J calls and clone size; the DNA was used to work out D and trimming. The sample table records about 1,500,000 clones; roughly 96% of these occur just once. Of the sample, approximately 1.1% is held by the ten largest clones.

Measured from the cysteine to the phenylalanine, the CDR3 is 11 residues long. Just CDR3 DNA is preserved here, 33 bases in frame from base 1. CDR1 and CDR2 are read off the germline V gene (reference sequence) as LNHDA and SQIVND. V loses 2 bases, J loses 5 bases, and the germline ends lie 2 bases apart. Healthy HIV-negative adults with no recently reported acute infections or vaccinations were included as donors. Every donor was a Caucasian adult living in Nashville, Tennessee, USA. CD4+ T cells were enriched through magnetic negative selection, after which naive cells were positively selected on CD45RA and the remaining negative fraction served as the memory subset. Blood was collected by leukapheresis, and PBMCs were isolated by Ficoll-Histopaque density gradient centrifugation and then cryopreserved in liquid nitrogen vapor phase. Purity and quantity of every magnetically sorted T cell population were checked by analytical flow cytometry. Genomic DNA was isolated from every sorted fraction and measured by UV absorbance on a Nanodrop 2000c.

Comment on this clone: The specificity of this receptor is unknown. Within one base of it there is no much larger clone, and no base qualities were kept. Other DNA sequences from this sample encode an identical CDR3 as well.

The sequencing input was naive CD4+ T cells sorted from blood. The sample's cell subset or site label is to be understood as: CD45RA+ positively selected. This receptor was identified in a man aged 30-40 years in good health. The rearranged segments are TRBV19 and TRBJ2-3; the D segment cannot be called with confidence. The DNA is TGTGCCAGTAGTATACTAGATACGCAGTATTTT. Translation gives CASSILDTQYF.